Included here is one T cell receptor beta chain sequence, with context. This same CDR3 is encoded by further DNA sequences in the sample. The sample belongs to a study of shared T cell receptors in the human thymus. Clones were sequenced by immunoSEQ multiplex PCR, and TCRdb holds only the in-frame ones, with some missing. Counted here are some 760,000 clones, 70% to 90% occurring once; the ten biggest clones make up 0.008% to 0.011%. The V segment lost 2 bases and the J segment 0 bases; nucleotides outside the gene matches: 5. Germline V gene sequence: CDR1 MDHEN, CDR2 SYDVKM. The CDR3 spans 16 residues. The same data also went into a second study, on human thymus T cells. That source notes: Corrective heart surgery yielded the resections from which the thymus tissue came. Gene usage for V and J segments appeared biased in thymic and blood repertoires.

This sequence was found in a girl less than two years old with a congenital heart defect. Specimen: thymocytes. The chain couples TRBV28 to TRBJ1-1; TRBD1 matches 8 bases. The CDR3 DNA follows: TGTGCCAGCAGTTTAGGACAGGGCTGGATGAACACTGAAGCTTTCTTT. This encodes CASSLGQGWMNTEAFF.